The clone carrying this T cell receptor (beta chain) was detected only a few times. What it binds is not known. This record belongs to a study of cytomegalovirus exposure and HLA in healthy donors. Study context: One earlier analysis, a look at some 180 million T cells, found fewer than 140 million unique TCR beta sequences. Study-wide points: Using the classifier, cytomegalovirus status was reportedly diagnosed with high specificity and sensitivity. Immune exposure information available was restricted to CMV serostatus. One variant, a missense change in DCLRE1C, was linked in a later analysis to TCR beta V- and J-gene trimming.

The PCR contained 60 Vbeta and 13 Jbeta primers. TCRdb's copy holds only in-frame clones and misses some; the assay was immunoSEQ multiplex PCR. The sample gives roughly 160,000 clones, 80% of which show up once; 1% is in the top ten. V shed 5 bases, J shed 2 bases, and the junction held 4 bases outside the gene matches. CDR3 length: 16 amino acids. The germline V gene has CDR1 SGHRS and CDR2 YFSETQ. Source material: PBMCs. This TCR was recovered from a woman between 50 and 59 years old in good health and CMV-seropositive. The chain combines TRBV5-1 with TRBJ2-1; 13 nucleotides line up with TRBD2. DNA for the CDR3: TGCGCCAGCAGTTTAGGGACTAGCGGGGCCTACAATGAGCAGTTCTTC. It is translated as CASSLGTSGAYNEQFF.